The rows below give T cell receptor beta chains drawn from one sample of a study of CD8+CD57+ T cells in acquired aplastic anemia. TCRdb analysed the reads with MiXCR anew, one entry per CDR3 protein. The sample includes about 170,000 distinct CDR3 sequences, under 55% of them seen just once. The sample comprised sorted CD4+, CD8+, or CD8+CD57+ T cells (not recorded which) from PBMCs. The receptors shown here come from a human donor with aplastic anemia. The CDR3 runs from the conserved cysteine through the conserved F or W. D genes are given only for firm matches. Part of the rows lack a size; the others show once, few, many or a class for expanded clones.

CDR3 length	V gene	D gene	clone size	J gene	CDR3 DNA	CDR3 protein
12	TRBV20-1	NA	NA	TRBJ1-1	TGCAGTGCTATGACACGGAACACTGAAGCTTTCTTT	CSAMTRNTEAFF
14	TRBV27	NA	NA	TRBJ2-7	TGTGCCAGTGGGCTAGGGGCGGGGTCCTACGAGCAGTACTTC	CASGLGAGSYEQYF
15	TRBV10-3	TRBD1	NA	TRBJ1-1	TGTGCCATCAGTGCAGGGGGACAGAAGAACACTGAAGCTTTCTTT	CAISAGGQKNTEAFF
16	TRBV29-1	NA	few	TRBJ2-6	TGCAGCGTTGTTTATGCGGGCGGGTCTGGGGCCAACGTCCTGACTTTC	CSVVYAGGSGANVLTF
21	TRBV10-3	TRBD2	few	TRBJ2-3	TGTGCCATCAGTGAGTCGAAAGGGACTAGCGGGGGCAGGGTCGGCACAGATACGCAGTATTTT	CAISESKGTSGGRVGTDTQYF
15	TRBV6-5	NA	many	TRBJ1-6	TGTGCCAGCAGTTCCCGGACCCGGGCCCGGGCACCCCTCCACTTT	CASSSRTRARAPLHF
15	TRBV7-3	NA	once	TRBJ2-3	TGTGCCAGCAGCCCGGGTGAGGGTGGGACAGATACGCAGTATTTT	CASSPGEGGTDTQYF
14	TRBV7-9	NA	NA	TRBJ1-1	TGTGCCAGCAGCTCAACCTTGGTGGGAACTGAAGCTTTCTTT	CASSSTLVGTEAFF
13	TRBV20-1	NA	many	TRBJ1-6	TGCAGTGCTAGAAGCTTCAGGGACTCACCCCTCCACTTT	CSARSFRDSPLHF
15	TRBV3-1	NA	few	TRBJ1-4	TGTGCCAGCAGCCCCGGACCTGCAACTAATGAAAAACTGTTTTTT	CASSPGPATNEKLFF
12	TRBV5-6	NA	many	TRBJ1-2	TGTGCCAGCAGCAGGGGGGGTCATGGCTACACCTTC	CASSRGGHGYTF
17	TRBV6-2/TRBV6-3	NA	few	TRBJ2-2	TGTGCCAGCAGTTACTCGAGACGGGATTCGAACACCGGGGAGCTGTTTTTT	CASSYSRRDSNTGELFF
16	TRBV7-8	NA	NA	TRBJ1-1	TGTGCCAGCAGCTTAGCGCCGGCAGGGATGAACACTGAAGCTTTCTTT	CASSLAPAGMNTEAFF
13	TRBV29-1	NA	many	TRBJ1-5	TGCAGCATTCGGACAGTGGAGGGCCAGCCCCAGCATTTT	CSIRTVEGQPQHF
15	TRBV15	TRBD1	many	TRBJ2-1	TGTGCCACCAGCAGAGCCGGGACAGGGTCGAATGAGCAGTTCTTC	CATSRAGTGSNEQFF
14	TRBV14	NA	NA	TRBJ2-7	TGTGCCAGCAGCCAAGATATCAGGGGTACCGAGCAGTACTTC	CASSQDIRGTEQYF
14	TRBV5-1	TRBD2	NA	TRBJ2-7	TGCGCCAGCAATTTGGGGACTAGCGGCTACGAGCAGTACTTC	CASNLGTSGYEQYF
15	TRBV28	NA	NA	TRBJ2-1	TGTGCCAGCAGTTTTATGACAAGGGCTGGCAATGAGCAGTTCTTC	CASSFMTRAGNEQFF
12	TRBV6-1	NA	NA	TRBJ2-1	TGTGCCAGCAGGGACCTGTACAATGAGCAGTTCTTC	CASRDLYNEQFF
14	TRBV19	NA	NA	TRBJ1-1	TGTGCCAGTAGTACCCCTAGCCGGGGCACTGAAGCTTTCTTT	CASSTPSRGTEAFF
12	TRBV2	NA	few	TRBJ1-5	TGTGCCAGCCATAATAGCAATCAGCCCCAGCATTTT	CASHNSNQPQHF
15	TRBV25-1	TRBD1	NA	TRBJ2-7	TGTGCCAGCAGTGATCCCGGGACAGGGGGTCGGGAGCAGTACTTC	CASSDPGTGGREQYF
14	TRBV10-3	NA	many	TRBJ2-7	TGTGCCATCGGGAGGGGGGGGGGGGCAAACGAGCAGTACTTC	CAIGRGGGANEQYF
13	TRBV27	NA	few	TRBJ2-1	TGTGCCAGCAGTTTATCTGGGGGCGGAGGGCAGTTCTTC	CASSLSGGGGQFF
14	TRBV2	NA	many	TRBJ2-1	TGTGCCAGCAGTGCTCGAGGGTTCTACAATGAGCAGTTCTTC	CASSARGFYNEQFF